The source of this TCR beta chain is a study of cytomegalovirus exposure and HLA in healthy donors. The study ran its PCR with 60 Vbeta and 13 Jbeta primers. Sequenced by immunoSEQ multiplex PCR; TCRdb stores in-frame clones only, minus some. The sample includes 150,000 to 200,000 clones, about 80% of them seen just once. General study points: It was confirmed in vitro that three of the CMV-associated chains were specific for CMV antigens.

With respect to this clone: Its antigen is still unknown. An end of the junction does not agree with germline; a read error may underlie this.

CDR1 is SEHNR, CDR2 FQNEAQ, per germline (reference sequence). This CDR3 region has 16 residues. The rearrangement uses TRBV7-9 and TRBJ1-4; D may be TRBD1 (6 bases). The specimen sequenced was PBMCs. The sequence derives from a boy between 10 and 17 years old in good health and CMV-seronegative. CDR3 residues: CSSSLGDRSTNEKLFF. The CDR3 region has the DNA TGTTCCAGCAGCTTAGGTGACAGGTCAACTAATGAAAAACTGTTTTTT.